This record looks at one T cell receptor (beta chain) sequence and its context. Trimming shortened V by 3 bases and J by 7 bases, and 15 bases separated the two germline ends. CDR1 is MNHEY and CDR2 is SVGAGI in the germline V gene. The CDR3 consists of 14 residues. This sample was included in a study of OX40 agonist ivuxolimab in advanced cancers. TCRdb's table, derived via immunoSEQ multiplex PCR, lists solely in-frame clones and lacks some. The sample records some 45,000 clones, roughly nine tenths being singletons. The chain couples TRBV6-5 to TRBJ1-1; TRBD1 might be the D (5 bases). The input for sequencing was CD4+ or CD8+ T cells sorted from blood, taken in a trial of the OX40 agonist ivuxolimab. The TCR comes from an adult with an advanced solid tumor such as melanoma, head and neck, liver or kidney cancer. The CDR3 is CASSYVSQGGEAFF. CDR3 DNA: TGTGCCAGCAGTTATGTATCCCAGGGCGGTGAAGCTTTCTTT.